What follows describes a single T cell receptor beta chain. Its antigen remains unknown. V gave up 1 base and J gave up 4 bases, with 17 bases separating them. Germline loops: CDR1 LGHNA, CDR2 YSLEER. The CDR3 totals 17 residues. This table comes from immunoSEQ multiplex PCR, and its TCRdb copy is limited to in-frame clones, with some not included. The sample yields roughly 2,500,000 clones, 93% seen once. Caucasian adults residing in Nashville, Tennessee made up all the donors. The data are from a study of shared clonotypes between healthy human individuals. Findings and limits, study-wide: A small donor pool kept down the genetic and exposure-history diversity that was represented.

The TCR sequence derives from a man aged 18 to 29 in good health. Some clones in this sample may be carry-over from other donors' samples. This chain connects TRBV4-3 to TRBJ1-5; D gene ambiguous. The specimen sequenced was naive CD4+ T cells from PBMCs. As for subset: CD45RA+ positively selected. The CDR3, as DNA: TGCGCCAGCAGCCAAGCTTGGAAGGGCGGGTATAATCAGCCCCAGCATTTT. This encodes CASSQAWKGGYNQPQHF.